One sample yielded the 8 T cell receptor beta chains listed below, sequenced in a study of T cell repertoires in cytomegalovirus infection. TCRdb itself ran the reads through MiXCR, one entry per CDR3 protein. The sample has 110,000 or so distinct CDR3 sequences; around 28% are singletons. No cognate antigen is known for these TCRs. Sequencing was performed on CD8+ T cells from cultured PBMCs, taken from culture after CMV antigen stimulation. The source of these receptors is a human donor in good health (CMV status not recorded). Some clones in this sample may be carry-over from other donors' samples.

This clonotype was counted at least ten times. The chain combines TRBV12-3 or TRBV12-4 with TRBJ1-2; TRBD1 agrees at 9 bases. The CDR3 contains 15 residues. Trimming took 8 bases from V and 2 from J; bases not matched to a gene: 9. The CDR3 region has the DNA TGTGCCAGCTCACAGGGGGCCTCGGGAAACTATGGCTACACCTTC. Translating it yields CASSQGASGNYGYTF.

This clonotype appeared a few times. The chain links TRBV20-1 to TRBJ2-1, with D perhaps matching TRBD1 (5 bases). Germline CDR1 and CDR2: DFQATT and SNEGSKA (reference sequence). V was trimmed by 4 bases and J by 9 bases, leaving 13 bases between them. The CDR3 spans 12 residues. The CDR3 sequence is CSAITERGEQFF. CDR3 DNA sequence: TGCAGTGCTATAACAGAAAGGGGTGAGCAGTTCTTC.

This clonotype has only a few counts. The genes are TRBV7-6 and TRBJ1-4; D gene uncertain. The length of the CDR3 is 14 residues. V lost 0 bases and J lost 9, with 11 bases in between. CDR1 is SGHVS and CDR2 is FNYEAQ in the germline V gene. The CDR3 DNA follows: TGTGCCAGCAGCTTAGCCGAGCGTTCCAAAAAACTGTTTTTT. Translating it yields CASSLAERSKKLFF.

This chain links TRBV6-2 or TRBV6-3 with TRBJ2-1; 8 nucleotides match TRBD2. Germline V CDR1 and CDR2: MNHEY, SVGEGT. Germline trimming cut 4 bases from V and 8 bases from J; bases unmatched to any gene: 10. The CDR3 spans 15 residues. This chain's CDR3 is CASSSLAGREDEQFF. As DNA, the CDR3 is TGTGCCAGCAGTTCCCTAGCGGGTCGAGAGGATGAGCAGTTCTTC.

This clonotype has just a few counts. The V call is TRBV6-1, the J call TRBJ2-5; 11 nucleotides agree with TRBD2. V trimming: 5 bases; J trimming: 2 bases; junction bases outside the gene matches: 4. The length of the CDR3 is 15 residues. Germline V gene lookup returns CDR1 MNHNS and CDR2 SASEGT. The CDR3 here is CASSSLAGGQETQYF. In DNA, the CDR3 is TGTGCCAGCAGTTCCCTAGCGGGGGGTCAAGAGACCCAGTACTTC.

This clonotype was seen a handful of times. This chain connects TRBV12-3 or TRBV12-4 to TRBJ2-7, with D uncertain. This CDR3 has 17 residues. With 3 bases removed from V and 0 bases from J, the gap between germline ends came to 18 bases. The DNA of the CDR3 is TGTGCCAGCAGTTTTGGCCACCCCCGGTCCGCCTCCTACGAGCAGTACTTC. Amino acids: CASSFGHPRSASYEQYF.

The chain couples TRBV7-2 to TRBJ2-5; D unclear. The CDR3 spans 14 residues. The germline V gene encodes CDR1 SGHTA and CDR2 FQGNSA. Trimming shortened V by 4 bases and J by 1 base, and 10 bases separated the two germline ends. DNA for the CDR3: TGTGCCAGCAGCTCCCCAATGGGCCAAGAGACCCAGTACTTC. This sequence encodes CASSSPMGQETQYF. The full variable domain, completed using reference TRBV7-2 and TRBJ2-5, is GAGVSQSPSNKVTEKGKDVELRCDPISGHTALYWYRQSLGQGLEFLIYFQGNSAPDKSGLPSDRFSAERTGGSVSTLTIQRTQQEDSAVYLCASSSPMGQETQYFGPGTRLLVL.

The chain joins TRBV5-6 to TRBJ2-2, with 9 bases identical to TRBD1. The CDR3 contains 18 residues. The V and J ends lost 4 bases and 2 bases, in that order; junction bases with no gene match: 12. Germline assignment: CDR1 SGHDT and CDR2 YYEEEE. CDR3 protein: CASSGLLTGGLNTGELFF. Written as DNA, the CDR3 is TGTGCCAGCAGCGGTCTCCTGACAGGGGGATTAAACACCGGGGAGCTGTTTTTT.